A single TCR beta chain is shown here with its context. Antigen: not known. The sample comes from a study of regulatory T cells in long-lasting Graves disease. Background on the study: Graves' patients, newly diagnosed, had taken antithyroid drugs under 3 months. Study conclusions and caveats: Accuracy could have been hurt by small sample size.

The germline gives CDR1 SEHNR, CDR2 FQNEAQ (reference sequence). V was pared by 3 bases and J by 0 bases, with 15 bases between. This CDR3 has 16 residues. Arm-PCR of CDR3 regions and iRepertoire HTBI primers were used to build TCR beta libraries. In the authors' methods: Samples revealed around 56 TRBV and roughly 15 TRBJ segments. TCRdb recomputed calls from the multiplex PCR reads with MiXCR, one row per CDR3 protein. TCRdb's processing, not the authors' own work, is the source of the V and J calls. The sample shows around 450,000 distinct CDR3 sequences, about 16% of them seen only once. Time point meaning: newly diagnosed GD, antithyroid drugs for less than 3 months. RNA extracted from PBMCs served as the sequencing template. Each patient gave 7 to 9 milliliters of EDTA-anticoagulated peripheral blood. These data also formed part of another study, on T cells in Graves' hyperthyroidism and ophthalmopathy.

The V and J genes are TRBV7-9 and TRBJ2-7; perhaps TRBD2 as D (5 bases). This clonotype was sampled from a man between 35 and 55 years old with Graves disease. Sequences were derived from peripheral blood mononuclear cells (PBMCs), sampled at new diagnosis, from a patient treated with antithyroid drugs. The CDR3 nucleotides are TGTGCCAGCAGCTTTTCGCCTGGACTTCTCTCCTACGAGCAGTACTTC. This sequence encodes CASSFSPGLLSYEQYF.